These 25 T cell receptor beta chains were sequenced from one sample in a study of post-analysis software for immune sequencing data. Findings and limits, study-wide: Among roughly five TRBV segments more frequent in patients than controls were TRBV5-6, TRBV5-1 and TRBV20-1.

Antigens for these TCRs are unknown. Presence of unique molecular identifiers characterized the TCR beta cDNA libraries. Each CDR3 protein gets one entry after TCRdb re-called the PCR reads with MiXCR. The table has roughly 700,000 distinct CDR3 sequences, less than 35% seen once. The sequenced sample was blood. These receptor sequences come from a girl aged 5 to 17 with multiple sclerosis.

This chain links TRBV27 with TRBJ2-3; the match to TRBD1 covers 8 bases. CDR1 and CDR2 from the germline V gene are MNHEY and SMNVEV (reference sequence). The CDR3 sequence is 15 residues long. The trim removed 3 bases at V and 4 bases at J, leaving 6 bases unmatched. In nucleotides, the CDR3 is TGTGCCAGCAGTTTCGGACAGGGCCTCGCAGATACGCAGTATTTT. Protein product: CASSFGQGLADTQYF.

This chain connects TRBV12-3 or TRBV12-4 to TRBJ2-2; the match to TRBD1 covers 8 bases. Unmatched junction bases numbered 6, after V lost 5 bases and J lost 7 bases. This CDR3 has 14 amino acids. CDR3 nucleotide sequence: TGTGCCAGCAGTCTAGAACAGGGGGTCGGGGAGCTGTTTTTT. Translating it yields CASSLEQGVGELFF.

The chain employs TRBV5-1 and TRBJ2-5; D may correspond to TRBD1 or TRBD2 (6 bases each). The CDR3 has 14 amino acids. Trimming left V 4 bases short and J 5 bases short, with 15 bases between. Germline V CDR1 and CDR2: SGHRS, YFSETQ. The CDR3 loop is CASSPPTGGETQYF. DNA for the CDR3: TGCGCCAGCAGCCCACCGACAGGAGGGGAGACCCAGTACTTC.

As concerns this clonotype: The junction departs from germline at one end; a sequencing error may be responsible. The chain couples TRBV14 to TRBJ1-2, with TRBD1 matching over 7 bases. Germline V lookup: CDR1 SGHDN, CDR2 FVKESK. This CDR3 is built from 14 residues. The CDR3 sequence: CAGSLRQGGGDYTF. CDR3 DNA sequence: TGTGCCGGCAGCCTGAGACAGGGCGGGGGTGACTACACCTTC.

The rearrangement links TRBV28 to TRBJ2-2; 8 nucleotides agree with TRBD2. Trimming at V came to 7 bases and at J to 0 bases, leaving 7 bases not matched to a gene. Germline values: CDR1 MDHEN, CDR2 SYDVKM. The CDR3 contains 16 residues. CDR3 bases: TGTGCCAGCACCTTACTAGCGGAGGCGAACACCGGGGAGCTGTTTTTT. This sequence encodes CASTLLAEANTGELFF.

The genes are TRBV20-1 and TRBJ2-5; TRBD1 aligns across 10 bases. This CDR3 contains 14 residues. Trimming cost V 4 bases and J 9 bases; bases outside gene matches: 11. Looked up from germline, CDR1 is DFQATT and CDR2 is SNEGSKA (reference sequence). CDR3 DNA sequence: TGCAGTGCTACGCGACAGGGGGCTTACGAGGCCCAGTACTTC. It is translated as CSATRQGAYEAQYF.

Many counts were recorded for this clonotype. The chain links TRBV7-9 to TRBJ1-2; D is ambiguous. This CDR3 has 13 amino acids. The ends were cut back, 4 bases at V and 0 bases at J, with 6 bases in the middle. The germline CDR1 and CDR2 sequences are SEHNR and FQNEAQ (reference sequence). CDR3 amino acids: CASSSGTNYGYTF. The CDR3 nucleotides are TGTGCCAGCAGCTCCGGGACTAACTATGGCTACACCTTC.

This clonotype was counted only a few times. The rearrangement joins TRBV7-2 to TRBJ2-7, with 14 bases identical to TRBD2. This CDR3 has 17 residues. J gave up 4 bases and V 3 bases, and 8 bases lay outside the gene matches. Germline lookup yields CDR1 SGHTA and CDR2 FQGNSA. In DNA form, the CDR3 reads TGTGCCAGCAGCTTGGCCGGGACTAGCGGGAGAGCGTACGAGCAGTACTTC. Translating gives CASSLAGTSGRAYEQYF. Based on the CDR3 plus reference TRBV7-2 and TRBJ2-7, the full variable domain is GAGVSQSPSNKVTEKGKDVELRCDPISGHTALYWYRQSLGQGLEFLIYFQGNSAPDKSGLPSDRFSAERTGGSVSTLTIQRTQQEDSAVYLCASSLAGTSGRAYEQYFGPGTRLTVT.

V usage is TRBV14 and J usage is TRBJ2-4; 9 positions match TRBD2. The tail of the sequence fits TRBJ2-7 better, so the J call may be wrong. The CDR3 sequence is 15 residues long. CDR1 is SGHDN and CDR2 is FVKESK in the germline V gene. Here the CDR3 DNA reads TGTGCCAGCAGCCATGTTAGCGGGAGCGGCCACGAGCAGTACTTC. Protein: CASSHVSGSGHEQYF.

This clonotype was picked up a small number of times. The CDR3 DNA follows: TGCGCCAGCAGCCATAGGACAGGGGACTACGAGCAGTACTTC. Translated, it gives CASSHRTGDYEQYF. The chain recombines TRBV4-3 with TRBJ2-4; 9 bases align to TRBD1. The J call may be mistaken, given a closer DNA end match to TRBJ2-7. The CDR3 covers 14 residues. CDR1 and CDR2 (germline): LGHNA, YSLEER.

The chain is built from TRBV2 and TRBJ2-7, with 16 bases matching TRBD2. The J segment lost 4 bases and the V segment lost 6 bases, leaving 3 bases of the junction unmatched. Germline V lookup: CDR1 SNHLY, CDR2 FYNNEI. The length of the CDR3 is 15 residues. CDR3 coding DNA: TGTGCCAGCAGGGGACTAGCGGGAGGGCCTTACGAGCAGTACTTC. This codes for CASRGLAGGPYEQYF.

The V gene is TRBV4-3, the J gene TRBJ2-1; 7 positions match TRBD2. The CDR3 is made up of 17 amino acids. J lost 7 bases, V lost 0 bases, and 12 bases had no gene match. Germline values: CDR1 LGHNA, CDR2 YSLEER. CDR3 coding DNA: TGCGCCAGCAGCCAAGAGTTCGGCGCGGGAGCACGGAATGAGCAGTTCTTC. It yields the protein CASSQEFGAGARNEQFF.

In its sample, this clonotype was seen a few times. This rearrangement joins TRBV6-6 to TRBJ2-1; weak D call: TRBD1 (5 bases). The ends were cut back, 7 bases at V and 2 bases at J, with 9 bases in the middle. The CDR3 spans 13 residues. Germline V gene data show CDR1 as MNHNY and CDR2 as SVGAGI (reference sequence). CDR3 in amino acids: CASTETAYNEQFF. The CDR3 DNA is TGTGCCAGCACTGAGACAGCCTACAATGAGCAGTTCTTC.

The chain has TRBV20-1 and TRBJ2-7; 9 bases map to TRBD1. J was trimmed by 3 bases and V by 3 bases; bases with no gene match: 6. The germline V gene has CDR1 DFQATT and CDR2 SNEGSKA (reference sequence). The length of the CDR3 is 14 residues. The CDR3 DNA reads TGCAGTGCTAGCGGCGGGACAGGGAGCTACGAGCAGTACTTC. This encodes CSASGGTGSYEQYF.

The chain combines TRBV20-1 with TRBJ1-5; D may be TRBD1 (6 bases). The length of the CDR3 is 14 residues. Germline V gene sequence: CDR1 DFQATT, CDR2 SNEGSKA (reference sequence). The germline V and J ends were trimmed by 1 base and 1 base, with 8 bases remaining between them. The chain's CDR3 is CSARGGASNQPQHF. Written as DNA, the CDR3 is TGCAGTGCTAGAGGGGGGGCAAGCAATCAGCCCCAGCATTTT.

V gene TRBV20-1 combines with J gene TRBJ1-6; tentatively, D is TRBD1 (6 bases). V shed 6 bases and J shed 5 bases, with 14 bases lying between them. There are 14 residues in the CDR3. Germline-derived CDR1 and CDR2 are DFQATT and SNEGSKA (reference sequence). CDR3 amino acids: CSAPRTDHNSPLHF. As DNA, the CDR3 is TGCAGTGCCCCCCGGACAGACCATAATTCACCCCTCCACTTT.

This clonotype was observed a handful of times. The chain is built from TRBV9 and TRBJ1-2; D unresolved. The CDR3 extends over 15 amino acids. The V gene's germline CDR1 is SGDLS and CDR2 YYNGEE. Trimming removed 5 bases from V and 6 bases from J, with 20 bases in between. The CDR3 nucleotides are TGTGCCAGCAGTGAGGCTACAAGGACGAGGGATGGCTACACCTTC. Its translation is CASSEATRTRDGYTF.

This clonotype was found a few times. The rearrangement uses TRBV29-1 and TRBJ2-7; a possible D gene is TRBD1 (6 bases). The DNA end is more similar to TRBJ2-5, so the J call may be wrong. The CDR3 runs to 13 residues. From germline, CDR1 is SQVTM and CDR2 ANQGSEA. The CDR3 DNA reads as TGCAGCGTTGAAGAGGGAGCCAGGGGGACCCAGTACTTC. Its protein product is CSVEEGARGTQYF.

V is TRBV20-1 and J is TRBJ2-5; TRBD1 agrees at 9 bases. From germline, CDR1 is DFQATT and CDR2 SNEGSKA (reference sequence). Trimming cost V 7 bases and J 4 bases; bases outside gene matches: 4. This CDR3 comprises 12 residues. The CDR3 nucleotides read TGCAGTGGACAGGGGGAATCAGAGACCCAGTACTTC. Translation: CSGQGESETQYF.

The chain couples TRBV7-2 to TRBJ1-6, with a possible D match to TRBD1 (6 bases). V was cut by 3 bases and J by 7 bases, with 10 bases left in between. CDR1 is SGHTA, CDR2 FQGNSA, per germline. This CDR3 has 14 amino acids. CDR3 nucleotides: TGTGCCAGCAGCTTCGTTACAGGGAATTCACCCCTCCACTTT. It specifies CASSFVTGNSPLHF. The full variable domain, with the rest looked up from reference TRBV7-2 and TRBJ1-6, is GAGVSQSPSNKVTEKGKDVELRCDPISGHTALYWYRQSLGQGLEFLIYFQGNSAPDKSGLPSDRFSAERTGGSVSTLTIQRTQQEDSAVYLCASSFVTGNSPLHFGNGTRLTVT.

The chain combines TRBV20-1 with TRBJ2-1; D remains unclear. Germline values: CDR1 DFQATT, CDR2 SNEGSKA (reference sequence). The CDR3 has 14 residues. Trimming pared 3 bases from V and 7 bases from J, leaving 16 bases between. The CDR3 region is CSASTPILGNEQFF. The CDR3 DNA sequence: TGCAGTGCTAGTACACCGATCCTCGGGAATGAGCAGTTCTTC.

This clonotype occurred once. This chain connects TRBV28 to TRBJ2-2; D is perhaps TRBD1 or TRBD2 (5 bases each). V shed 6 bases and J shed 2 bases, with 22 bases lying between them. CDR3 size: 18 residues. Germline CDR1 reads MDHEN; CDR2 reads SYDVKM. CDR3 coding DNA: TGTGCCAGCAGCCCCCCGGGTATGGGGGACGAAAACACCGGGGAGCTGTTTTTT. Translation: CASSPPGMGDENTGELFF.

This chain's CDR3 is CASRITGSYNEQFF. The CDR3 coding sequence is TGCGCCAGCAGGATAACCGGATCCTACAATGAGCAGTTCTTC. This chain connects TRBV5-1 to TRBJ2-1; D gene uncertain. The CDR3 has 14 amino acids. CDR1 and CDR2 from the germline V gene are SGHRS and YFSETQ. V dropped 5 bases and J dropped 1 base, with 10 bases sitting between them.

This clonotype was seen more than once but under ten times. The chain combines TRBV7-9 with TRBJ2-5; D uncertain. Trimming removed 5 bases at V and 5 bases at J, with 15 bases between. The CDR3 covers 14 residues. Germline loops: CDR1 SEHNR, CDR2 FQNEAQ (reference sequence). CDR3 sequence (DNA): TGTGCCAGCAGCGCCGTAGTGGGTATGGAGACCCAGTACTTC. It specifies CASSAVVGMETQYF.

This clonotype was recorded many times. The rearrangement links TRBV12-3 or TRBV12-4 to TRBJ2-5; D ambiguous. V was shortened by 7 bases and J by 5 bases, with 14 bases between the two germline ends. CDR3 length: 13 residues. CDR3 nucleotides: TGTGCCAGCAATAGGATGGGCGTCGAGACCCAGTACTTC. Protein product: CASNRMGVETQYF.